A single sample gave rise to the 20 T cell receptor beta chains below, sequenced in a study of cytomegalovirus exposure and HLA in healthy donors. The PCR had 60 Vbeta and 13 Jbeta primers. Data came from immunoSEQ multiplex PCR; TCRdb stores just in-frame clones and leaves some out. The data show roughly 140,000 clones, with about 80% seen just once and approximately 6.3% held by the top ten. Source material: PBMCs. The source is a woman aged 45-59 years in good health and CMV-seropositive.

This rearrangement joins TRBV12-5 to TRBJ2-7, with 12 bases fitting TRBD2. The germline V gene has CDR1 LGHNT and CDR2 FRNRAP. CDR3 length equals 19 residues. V trimming: 6 bases; J trimming: 1 base; junction bases outside the gene matches: 16. The CDR3 DNA follows: TGTGCTAGTGGCCCGGGGAGGGGCTCTAGCGGGGGGGTTTCCTACGAGCAGTACTTC. Protein sequence: CASGPGRGSSGGVSYEQYF.

The table lists this clone with a few counts. The J gene is TRBJ2-5, the V gene TRBV2; TRBD2 matches at 8 bases. The J call is in doubt because the DNA end fits TRBJ2-7 better. There are 16 residues in the CDR3. CDR1 SNHLY and CDR2 FYNNEI come from the germline V gene. The CDR3 sequence is CASSGRERGQTYEQYF. The CDR3 nucleotides are TGTGCCAGCAGTGGTCGGGAGCGGGGGCAAACCTACGAGCAGTACTTC.

The J gene is TRBJ2-5, the V gene TRBV9, with TRBD2 matching over 12 bases. With V trimmed by 2 bases and J by 3 bases, 5 bases remained unmatched. Per the germline V gene, CDR1 is SGDLS and CDR2 is YYNGEE. The CDR3 has 16 amino acids. CDR3 coding DNA: TGTGCCAGCAGCGTCGGCAGGACTAGCGGGAAAGAGACCCAGTACTTC. Translation: CASSVGRTSGKETQYF.

This chain uses TRBV30 with TRBJ1-3, with D maybe TRBD1 (5 bases). V was trimmed by 8 bases and J by 0 bases, leaving 8 bases between them. The CDR3 runs to 12 residues. Germline V gene lookup returns CDR1 GTSNPN and CDR2 SVGIG (reference sequence). The CDR3 region has the DNA TGTGCCCTCGGACACTCTGGAAACACCATATATTTT. Residues: CALGHSGNTIYF.

The chain joins TRBV30 to TRBJ2-1; 12 bases fit TRBD2. The CDR3 is made up of 11 amino acids. V dropped 5 bases and J dropped 15; count of bases not matched to a gene: 5. Germline V CDR1 and CDR2: GTSNPN, SVGIG (reference sequence). This CDR3 is CAWLAGGLAFF. The DNA for the CDR3 is TGTGCCTGGCTAGCGGGGGGGCTGGCGTTCTTC.

This chain joins TRBV9 and TRBJ2-2, with 7 bases fitting TRBD2. The germline CDR1 and CDR2 sequences are SGDLS and YYNGEE. The trim removed 0 bases at V and 1 base at J, leaving 0 bases unmatched. There are 15 residues in the CDR3. The CDR3 DNA is TGTGCCAGCAGCGTAGGCGGGGGGAACACCGGGGAGCTGTTTTTT. Residues: CASSVGGGNTGELFF.

This clone was recorded once. This rearrangement joins TRBV6-6 to TRBJ2-3, with D perhaps matching TRBD2 (7 bases). The CDR3 has 16 residues. The germline V gene encodes CDR1 MNHNY and CDR2 SVGAGI (reference sequence). V dropped 0 bases and J dropped 3 bases, with 13 bases sitting between them. CDR3 protein: CASSYSKGGGTDTQYF. CDR3 coding DNA: TGTGCCAGCAGTTACTCAAAGGGGGGAGGGACAGATACGCAGTATTTT.

Details on this clone: Within the sample, other DNA sequences also encode this same CDR3. The rearrangement joins TRBV5-1 to TRBJ2-3, with TRBD2 matching 10 bases. The CDR3 runs 16 residues. In germline, CDR1 is SGHRS, CDR2 YFSETQ. Trimming at V came to 4 bases and at J to 3 bases, leaving 8 bases not matched to a gene. DNA of the CDR3: TGCGCCAGCAGCCTGGGAACTAGCGGGGCTACAGATACGCAGTATTTT. Residues: CASSLGTSGATDTQYF. Combining the CDR3 with reference TRBV5-1 and TRBJ2-3 gives the whole variable domain KAGVTQTPRYLIKTRGQQVTLSCSPISGHRSVSWYQQTPGQGLQFLFEYFSETQRNKGNFPGRFSGRQFSNSRSEMNVSTLELGDSALYLCASSLGTSGATDTQYFGPGTRLTVL.

Concerning this clone: Other DNA sequences in the sample encode the same CDR3. The chain has TRBV25-1 and TRBJ2-7; TRBD2 aligns across 13 bases. This CDR3 has 16 residues. With V trimmed by 3 bases and J by 2 bases, 4 bases remained unmatched. Germline CDR1 reads MGHDK; CDR2 reads SYGVNS. CDR3 in DNA: TGTGCCAGCAGTGACCCTGGACTAGCGGGGGCCTACGAGCAGTACTTC. Encoded protein: CASSDPGLAGAYEQYF.

J is TRBJ1-6 and V is TRBV27; TRBD1 agrees at 9 bases. Trimming at V came to 6 bases and at J to 2 bases, leaving 8 bases not matched to a gene. Germline values: CDR1 MNHEY, CDR2 SMNVEV (reference sequence). The CDR3 runs 17 residues. CDR3 amino acids: CASRPGTGIPYNSPLHF. DNA of the CDR3: TGTGCCAGCAGGCCAGGGACAGGGATCCCCTATAATTCACCCCTCCACTTT.

The V gene is TRBV12-5, the J gene TRBJ1-1; weak D call: TRBD1 (6 bases). V dropped 5 bases and J dropped 9 bases, with 22 bases sitting between them. The CDR3 has 15 residues. Germline values: CDR1 LGHNT, CDR2 FRNRAP. In DNA, the CDR3 is TGTGCTAGTGGTATATCATCCGGGACACCCTCGAAAGCTTTCTTT. This translates into CASGISSGTPSKAFF.

V and J are TRBV9 and TRBJ1-5; D gene uncertain. With 4 bases removed from V and 0 bases from J, the gap between germline ends came to 8 bases. Germline values: CDR1 SGDLS, CDR2 YYNGEE. CDR3 size: 14 residues. The CDR3 protein is CASSPSGSNQPQHF. CDR3 nucleotide sequence: TGTGCCAGCAGCCCCTCGGGTAGCAATCAGCCCCAGCATTTT.

The V and J genes are TRBV5-1 and TRBJ2-3; a weak D match, TRBD2 (7 bases). V lost 2 bases to trimming and J lost 2 bases, with 12 bases between them. In germline, CDR1 is SGHRS, CDR2 YFSETQ. The CDR3 sequence is 15 residues long. CDR3 region: CASSFWRGPTDTQYF. The DNA for the CDR3 is TGCGCCAGCAGCTTTTGGCGGGGGCCCACAGATACGCAGTATTTT.

The chain joins TRBV4-2 to TRBJ1-1; no clear D gene. The CDR3 sequence is 15 residues long. V was shortened by 0 bases and J by 7 bases, with 15 bases between the two germline ends. Germline assignment: CDR1 LGHNA and CDR2 YNFKEQ. The CDR3 loop reads CASSQDLVEFDEAFF. CDR3 nucleotide sequence: TGTGCCAGCAGCCAAGATCTGGTAGAGTTTGATGAAGCTTTCTTT.

The V gene is TRBV7-9, the J gene TRBJ1-5, with TRBD1 matching 8 bases. This CDR3 spans 14 amino acids. The V and J ends lost 5 bases and 5 bases, in that order; junction bases with no gene match: 5. Germline loops: CDR1 SEHNR, CDR2 FQNEAQ (reference sequence). Here the CDR3 DNA reads TGTGCCAGCAGCGCAGGGGGCCAGGATCAGCCCCAGCATTTT. Protein: CASSAGGQDQPQHF.

The rearrangement links TRBV14 to TRBJ1-1; tentatively, D is TRBD1 (5 bases). The length of the CDR3 is 14 residues. Looked up from germline, CDR1 is SGHDN and CDR2 is FVKESK. Trimming shortened V by 1 base and J by 4 bases, and 10 bases separated the two germline ends. CDR3 loop: CASSQVYGGTEAFF. The CDR3 DNA sequence: TGTGCCAGCAGCCAAGTGTACGGGGGCACTGAAGCTTTCTTT.

The chain links TRBV5-1 to TRBJ2-7, with TRBD2 matching 7 bases. This CDR3 has 14 residues. Germline V gives CDR1 SGHRS, CDR2 YFSETQ. The V gene end was trimmed by 4 bases and the J gene end by 3 bases; junction bases not matched to a gene: 7. The CDR3 nucleotides read TGCGCCAGCAGCCCTACCGGGACTAACTACGAGCAGTACTTC. This encodes CASSPTGTNYEQYF.

The rearrangement joins TRBV6-1 to TRBJ2-1, with 10 bases fitting TRBD2. The germline V gene encodes CDR1 MNHNS and CDR2 SASEGT. Trimming took 11 bases from V and 8 from J; bases not matched to a gene: 15. This CDR3 comprises 15 residues. The CDR3 sequence is CAAKRASGGRDEQFF. In nucleotides, the CDR3 is TGTGCCGCCAAACGGGCTAGCGGGGGTCGGGATGAGCAGTTCTTC.

As to this clone: The junction departs from germline at one end; a sequencing error may be responsible. The rearrangement uses TRBV7-9 and TRBJ1-2; 10 bases align to TRBD1. CDR3 length: 14 amino acids. Germline-derived CDR1 and CDR2 are SEHNR and FQNEAQ (reference sequence). The CDR3 here is CSSRPPGQGMGYTF. Here the CDR3 DNA reads TGTTCCAGCAGACCTCCGGGACAGGGGATGGGCTACACCTTC.

Concerning this clone itself: The junction departs from germline at one end; a sequencing error may be responsible. This rearrangement joins TRBV7-9 to TRBJ2-3; D might be TRBD2 (7 bases). CDR1 is SEHNR, CDR2 FQNEAQ, per germline (reference sequence). This CDR3 contains 16 residues. In DNA, the CDR3 is TGTTCCAGCAGCTTAGGCCGGGGGGCTAGCACAGATACGCAGTATTTT. Protein: CSSSLGRGASTDTQYF.